This T cell receptor (beta chain) was captured by sequencing in a study of T cells in Graves' hyperthyroidism and ophthalmopathy. RNA transcripts yielded amplified TCR beta CDR3 regions. When the TCR CDR3 underwent first-round RT-PCR, the HTBI primer set was used. TCRdb re-derived calls from the multiplex PCR reads in MiXCR, one entry per CDR3 protein. In the table there are 500,000 or so distinct CDR3 sequences, over 15% of which are singletons. This clonotype was detected many times. The TCR comes from a woman aged 18 to 35 with Graves' ophthalmopathy. Specimen: blood.

The CDR3 region has the DNA TGCGCCAGCAGCTCCGGTTACCCAAGCGCAGATACGCAGTATTTT. This translates into CASSSGYPSADTQYF. The rearrangement joins TRBV5-1 to TRBJ2-3; D is undetermined. Germline V gene lookup returns CDR1 SGHRS and CDR2 YFSETQ. The CDR3 is 15 residues long. V was trimmed by 3 bases and J by 4 bases, leaving 15 bases between them.